The rows below give T cell receptor beta chains drawn from one sample of a study of blood T cell repertoires in COVID-19. This table comes from immunoSEQ multiplex PCR, and its TCRdb copy is limited to in-frame clones, with some not included. The sample lists approximately 97,000 clones, nearly 90% occurring once. The sample taken for sequencing was peripheral blood. These receptors originate from a man over 45 with active COVID-19. Each CDR3 is given with its conserved first and last residue.

TRBV5-1	CASSPGTGRNTEAFF
TRBV6-5	CASRLDRDPGQPQHF
TRBV7-9	CASSQPGGPNTGELFF
TRBV12-5	CASGFGQGNTEAFF
TRBV6-6	CASSLNRGDGNTIYF
TRBV5-4	CARQMERGGYFQETQYF
TRBV18	CASSPGPGEAFF
TRBV7-9	CASRRAGAGTDTQYF
TRBV2	CASSSGSNEQFF
TRBV3-1/TRBV3-2	CASSQETGNTEAFF
TRBV5-1	CASSLYTDYNEQFF
TRBV7-2	CASSAPGQGGYGYTF
TRBV15	CATSRDVRVDEKLFF
TRBV12-3/TRBV12-4	CASNGGTYEQYF
TRBV12-2	CASRLAIGRDRGRSNQPQHF
TRBV6-5	CASSHDGVSGGEAFF
TRBV9	CASSAGLGSPLHF
TRBV5-5	CASSNPQGAREAFF
TRBV5-5	CASSLAVGVGMNTEAFF
TRBV29-1	CSVQVGEGGTEAFF
TRBV4-1	CASSGGLAGPLMGDTQYF
TRBV2	CASSSVYEQYF
TRBV11-1	CASSLGGDEQFF
TRBV3-1/TRBV3-2	CASSQGQGNQPQHF
TRBV5-1	CASSTTGDEQYF
TRBV6-6	CASSPPGESYYGYTF
TRBV3-1/TRBV3-2	CASSQVQGRGFGNTIYF
TRBV6-5	CASSGWWTDTQYF
TRBV3-1/TRBV3-2	CASSHSATGPLYF
TRBV19	CASKGGFGTESFF
TRBV24-1	CATSDLQGDTQYF
TRBV29-1	CSVAPGVEGGELFF
TRBV18	CASSPRQGVGETQYF
TRBV2	CASSPEGADTQYF
TRBV5-1	CASSPLQGSNTEAFF
TRBV7-2	CASSLSRLRGIEAFF
TRBV3-1/TRBV3-2	CASSPRTSGGVLYNEQFF
TRBV3-1/TRBV3-2	CASSSGQPNSPLHF
TRBV2	CASYRDRDNEQFF
TRBV5-1	CASSLAGQGLTITDTQYF
TRBV5-4	CASSLSRPGGLGNEQFF
TRBV27	CASSLLYNSPLHF
TRBV7-9	CASSSGYYEQYF
TRBV27	CASSSWRANTEAFF
TRBV2	CASSEAVLGQPQHF
TRBV7-8	CASRPGTFWSGYTF